A selection of T cell receptor beta chains follows, all from one sample in a study of response to subunit inactivated influenza vaccine. From the RT-PCR reads, TCRdb called clonotypes with MiXCR, one entry per CDR3 protein. This sample has about 540,000 distinct CDR3 sequences, with less than 25% found just once. This sample also belongs to another study, concerning T cells expressing NK-cell markers.

The sequencing used CD4+ T cells sorted from PBMCs, collected less than 13 days after vaccination. The receptors derive from a man aged 45-65 years who received an inactivated influenza vaccine. Each CDR3 is given with its conserved first and last residue. The D gene is left open where the match is weak. Not every row has a clone size; where given, it reads once, few, many or a size class.

V gene,J gene,clone size,D gene,CDR3 protein,CDR3 DNA
TRBV12-3/TRBV12-4,TRBJ2-7,.,TRBD2,CASSPRDYYEQYF,TGTGCCAGCAGCCCTAGGGACTACTACGAGCAGTACTTC
TRBV3-1,TRBJ2-5,once,.,CASSPLLGNQETQYF,TGTGCCAGCAGCCCCCTTTTAGGAAACCAAGAGACCCAGTACTTC
TRBV12-3/TRBV12-4,TRBJ2-7,many,.,CASSLGGGGGHEQYF,TGTGCCAGCAGTTTAGGAGGCGGAGGGGGGCACGAGCAGTACTTC
TRBV28,TRBJ2-7,few,.,CASKLQGNYEQYF,TGTGCCAGCAAGCTACAGGGTAACTACGAGCAGTACTTC
TRBV6-5,TRBJ2-7,few,TRBD1,CASSYSTGAYEQYF,TGTGCCAGCAGTTACTCGACAGGGGCCTACGAGCAGTACTTC
TRBV7-9,TRBJ1-2,few,.,CASSLAKGTYDGYTF,TGTGCCAGCAGCTTAGCGAAAGGGACATACGATGGCTACACCTTC
TRBV2,TRBJ1-2,few,.,CASSAATVNYGYTF,TGTGCCAGCAGCGCCGCGACAGTTAACTATGGCTACACCTTC
TRBV3-1,TRBJ2-3,few,.,CASSQYLTDTQYF,TGTGCCAGCAGCCAATACTTAACAGATACGCAGTATTTT
TRBV29-1,TRBJ2-1,.,.,CSVRSTANEQFF,TGCAGCGTTAGGTCCACCGCTAATGAGCAGTTCTTC
TRBV7-9,TRBJ2-5,.,.,CASSYPGPETQYF,TGTGCCAGCAGCTACCCGGGGCCAGAGACCCAGTACTTC
TRBV4-2,TRBJ1-4,few,.,CASSQVQQGGEKLFF,TGTGCCAGCAGCCAAGTTCAACAGGGAGGTGAAAAACTGTTTTTT
TRBV25-1,TRBJ2-3,.,.,CASSDLQDIGNTQYF,TGTGCCAGCAGTGACCTCCAGGACATAGGGAATACGCAGTATTTT
TRBV7-3,TRBJ2-5,.,TRBD1,CASSLGSDRVGETQYF,TGTGCCAGCAGCTTAGGGAGCGACAGGGTAGGAGAGACCCAGTACTTC
TRBV6-1,TRBJ2-4,.,.,CASSTIGPQGIQYF,TGTGCCAGCAGTACGATAGGCCCCCAGGGCATTCAGTACTTC
TRBV4-3,TRBJ2-1,.,.,CASSPDGHPASYNEQFF,TGCGCCAGCAGCCCAGACGGACATCCCGCATCCTACAATGAGCAGTTCTTC
TRBV2,TRBJ1-1,few,.,CASSEGFRAMNTEAFF,TGTGCCAGCAGTGAGGGTTTTCGGGCCATGAACACTGAAGCTTTCTTT
TRBV12-3/TRBV12-4,TRBJ2-2,.,TRBD2,CASEERLALSGELFF,TGTGCCAGCGAAGAGAGACTAGCCCTCTCCGGGGAGCTGTTTTTT
TRBV3-1,TRBJ1-5,.,.,CASSQDFRQPQHF,TGTGCCAGCAGCCAAGATTTCAGGCAGCCCCAGCATTTT
TRBV12-3/TRBV12-4,TRBJ2-7,.,.,CASSSTRYYVQYF,TGTGCCAGCAGTTCAACTAGATACTACGTGCAGTACTTC
TRBV7-9,TRBJ2-7,.,.,CASSSDRTRLEQYF,TGTGCCAGCAGCTCGGATCGGACCCGGCTCGAGCAGTACTTC
TRBV20-1,TRBJ2-7,.,TRBD1,CSARDSGTVINYEQYF,TGCAGTGCTAGAGATTCGGGGACAGTCATAAACTACGAGCAGTACTTC
TRBV20-1,TRBJ2-1,few,.,CSARDGRAEQFF,TGCAGTGCTAGAGATGGCCGTGCCGAGCAGTTCTTC
TRBV20-1,TRBJ1-2,.,TRBD1,CSASPGQGRSYNYGYTF,TGCAGTGCTAGCCCCGGACAGGGCCGCTCTTATAACTATGGCTACACCTTC
TRBV20-1,TRBJ2-7,few,TRBD2,CSARVGGRSTYEQYF,TGCAGTGCTAGAGTCGGCGGGAGGTCTACCTACGAGCAGTACTTC
TRBV28,TRBJ1-1,.,.,CASRLYKNTEAFF,TGTGCCAGCCGCTTGTACAAGAACACTGAAGCTTTCTTT
TRBV6-5,TRBJ2-4,.,TRBD1,CASSYSGQGRIAKNIQYF,TGTGCCAGCAGTTACTCGGGACAGGGGCGGATAGCCAAAAACATTCAGTACTTC
TRBV7-9,TRBJ2-3,few,TRBD2,CASSLLSGRASADTQYF,TGTGCCAGCAGCTTACTTAGCGGGAGGGCCTCCGCAGATACGCAGTATTTT
TRBV10-2,TRBJ2-4,many,TRBD1,CASSQGANIQYF,TGCGCCAGCAGTCAGGGGGCGAACATTCAGTACTTC
TRBV20-1,TRBJ2-7,many,TRBD2,CSAESGTSGIYEQYF,TGCAGTGCTGAGTCCGGGACTAGCGGGATCTACGAGCAGTACTTC
TRBV24-1,TRBJ1-5,few,TRBD1,CATSDGDRESQPQHF,TGTGCCACCAGTGACGGGGACAGGGAAAGTCAGCCCCAGCATTTT
TRBV29-1,TRBJ2-1,.,TRBD1,CSGGQSTTNEQFF,TGCAGCGGGGGACAGTCGACCACCAATGAGCAGTTCTTC
TRBV18,TRBJ1-1,few,.,CASSPPGIGDTEAFF,TGTGCCAGCTCACCACCAGGAATTGGGGACACTGAAGCTTTCTTT
TRBV20-1,TRBJ2-7,.,.,CSARKGGNEQYF,TGCAGTGCTAGAAAGGGGGGTAACGAGCAGTACTTC
TRBV6-5,TRBJ2-5,.,.,CASSYSWPQQETQYF,TGTGCCAGCAGTTACTCGTGGCCGCAACAAGAGACCCAGTACTTC
TRBV2,TRBJ2-1,once,TRBD2,CASSAKRLAGGDEQFF,TGTGCCAGCAGTGCCAAAAGACTAGCGGGAGGGGATGAGCAGTTCTTC
TRBV10-3,TRBJ2-5,.,.,CAIMASLGETQYF,TGTGCCATCATGGCATCGTTGGGGGAGACCCAGTACTTC
TRBV5-1,TRBJ2-7,.,TRBD2,CASSHGGGGSYEQYF,TGCGCCAGCAGCCACGGGGGGGGTGGCTCCTACGAGCAGTACTTC
TRBV20-1,TRBJ1-6,.,.,CSARDPDQGSSPLHF,TGCAGTGCTAGAGATCCGGACCAGGGTAGTTCACCCCTCCACTTT
TRBV4-1,TRBJ2-2,few,TRBD2,CASSQGLAGVPTGELFF,TGCGCCAGCAGCCAAGGTCTAGCGGGAGTTCCCACCGGGGAGCTGTTTTTT
TRBV5-1,TRBJ1-5,.,.,CASSPDRFTQPQHF,TGCGCCAGCAGCCCCGACAGGTTTACTCAGCCCCAGCATTTT
TRBV4-2,TRBJ2-7,few,.,CASSRGGGGGYEQYF,TGTGCCAGCAGCCGGGGCGGCGGAGGGGGCTACGAGCAGTACTTC
TRBV12-3/TRBV12-4,TRBJ2-4,many,TRBD2,CASSLDGRAKNIQYF,TGTGCCAGCAGTCTGGACGGGAGGGCCAAAAACATTCAGTACTTC
TRBV28,TRBJ2-7,.,TRBD2,CASSGLAGTISYEQYF,TGTGCCAGCAGTGGACTAGCGGGAACAATTTCCTACGAGCAGTACTTC
TRBV11-1,TRBJ2-7,.,TRBD1,CASSLRTGGEQYF,TGTGCCAGCAGCTTAAGGACAGGGGGCGAGCAGTACTTC
TRBV7-2,TRBJ2-4,few,.,CASSLERMDIFYF,TGTGCCAGCAGCTTAGAGAGAATGGACATTTTCTACTTC
TRBV20-1,TRBJ1-5,.,.,CSVLPGLGSNQPQHF,TGCAGTGTCCTCCCGGGCCTCGGTAGCAATCAGCCCCAGCATTTT